The 23 T cell receptor beta chains given below trace back to one sample, sequenced in a study of blood T cell repertoires in COVID-19. Profiling relied on immunoSEQ multiplex PCR, and the TCRdb table lists in-frame clones only, not all of them. The sample lists about 65,000 clones, 80% to 95% occurring once. The sample comprised peripheral blood. Every receptor here comes from a man between 65 and 79 years old with active COVID-19.

The chain employs TRBV6-6 and TRBJ2-1, with 13 bases identical to TRBD2. Germline CDR1 reads MNHNY; CDR2 reads SVGAGI (reference sequence). Trimming took 4 bases from V and 4 from J; bases not matched to a gene: 4. The CDR3 runs to 16 residues. In DNA form, the CDR3 reads TGTGCCAGCAGTTCTACTAGCGGGGGGGCTTACAATGAGCAGTTCTTC. As protein: CASSSTSGGAYNEQFF.

The J gene is TRBJ2-3, the V gene TRBV5-4, with D maybe TRBD1 (5 bases). CDR1 and CDR2 from the germline V gene are SGHNT and YYREEE (reference sequence). V was clipped by 0 bases and J by 1 base, with 6 bases between them. The CDR3 has 14 residues. In DNA form, the CDR3 reads TGTGCCAGCAGCTTGGTGACAGGCACAGATACGCAGTATTTT. Its protein is CASSLVTGTDTQYF. The whole variable domain, remainder taken from reference TRBV5-4 and TRBJ2-3, is ETGVTQSPTHLIKTRGQQVTLRCSSQSGHNTVSWYQQALGQGPQFIFQYYREEENGRGNFPPRFSGLQFPNYSSELNVNALELDDSALYLCASSLVTGTDTQYFGPGTRLTVL.

The V and J genes are TRBV15 and TRBJ1-5; a possible D gene is TRBD1 (5 bases). Deletions cut 1 base from V and 7 bases from J, with 8 bases between. The CDR3 runs to 13 residues. CDR1 and CDR2 from the germline V gene are LNHNV and YYDKDF (reference sequence). The CDR3 region is CATSRGRDQPQHF. DNA for the CDR3: TGTGCCACCAGCAGAGGGCGGGACCAGCCCCAGCATTTT.

This chain connects TRBV5-1 to TRBJ1-3; possible D gene TRBD1, 6 bases. CDR3 length: 15 amino acids. CDR1 SGHRS and CDR2 YFSETQ come from the germline V gene. Trimming took off 4 bases at V and 0 bases at J, with 11 bases between the two ends. The CDR3 DNA is TGCGCCAGCAGCACACAGGGTCTCTCTGGAAACACCATATATTTT. Translation gives CASSTQGLSGNTIYF.

The chain recombines TRBV10-2 with TRBJ1-1; D uncertain. Per the germline V gene, CDR1 is WSHSY and CDR2 is SAAADI. The length of the CDR3 is 11 residues. Trimming took off 8 bases at V and 4 bases at J, with 8 bases between the two ends. The CDR3 loop reads CASQIATEAFF. CDR3 in DNA: TGCGCCAGCCAGATCGCCACTGAAGCTTTCTTT.

The rearrangement joins TRBV19 to TRBJ1-4; tentatively, D is TRBD1 (6 bases). Germline values: CDR1 LNHDA, CDR2 SQIVND (reference sequence). This CDR3 has 14 residues. Trimming took 2 bases from V and 4 from J, leaving 8 bases between them. The CDR3 is CASSIQGINEKLFF. The CDR3 DNA reads TGTGCCAGTAGTATACAGGGGATTAATGAAAAACTGTTTTTT.

This chain uses TRBV10-1 with TRBJ2-1; 9 bases match TRBD2. CDR3 length equals 16 residues. V shed 0 bases, J shed 7 bases, and the junction held 7 bases outside the gene matches. The V gene's germline CDR1 is WNHNN and CDR2 SYGVQD (reference sequence). Here the CDR3 DNA reads TGCGCCAGCAGTGAGTCGCGGCGGGGGGGCGGAAATGAGCAGTTCTTC. Translation gives CASSESRRGGGNEQFF.

This sequence joins TRBV5-1 and TRBJ2-3; 9 bases match TRBD2. The junction had 5 bases not matched to a gene; V was cut back by 4 bases and J by 2 bases. Germline V lookup: CDR1 SGHRS, CDR2 YFSETQ. The CDR3 contains 15 residues. Written as DNA, the CDR3 is TGCGCCAGCAGCCCAAGACTAGCGGACACAGATACGCAGTATTTT. Protein: CASSPRLADTDTQYF.

V is TRBV6-6 and J is TRBJ1-6, with a weak D call TRBD1 (5 bases). Trimming took 5 bases from V and 9 from J, leaving 23 bases between them. The germline V gene has CDR1 MNHNY and CDR2 SVGAGI (reference sequence). CDR3 length: 17 residues. The chain's CDR3 is CASSLPRTTAVGSPLHF. CDR3 DNA sequence: TGTGCCAGCAGTCTACCCCGGACAACGGCCGTAGGTTCACCCCTCCACTTT.

The CDR3 protein is CASSLDRATEQYF. The CDR3 DNA is TGTGCCAGCAGCTTAGACAGGGCAACCGAGCAGTACTTC. The chain couples TRBV7-3 to TRBJ2-7; 7 nucleotides agree with TRBD1. CDR3 length: 13 residues. The V gene's germline CDR1 is SGHTA and CDR2 FQGTGA. Trimming removed 2 bases from V and 6 bases from J; junction bases left unmatched: 4.

V is TRBV5-1 and J is TRBJ1-1; D call uncertain. V gave up 0 bases and J gave up 4 bases, with 13 bases separating them. CDR3 length: 15 residues. Germline CDR1 is SGHRS and CDR2 is YFSETQ. The CDR3, as DNA: TGCGCCAGCAGCTTGGCTGGACTCCCTGGCACTGAAGCTTTCTTT. Translated: CASSLAGLPGTEAFF.

The chain combines TRBV9 with TRBJ2-3, with D possibly matching TRBD1 (5 bases). Trimming took off 0 bases at V and 5 bases at J, with 10 bases between the two ends. This CDR3 has 14 amino acids. From germline, CDR1 is SGDLS and CDR2 YYNGEE. CDR3 amino acids: CASSVAAGQDTQYF. The CDR3 bases are TGTGCCAGCAGCGTAGCTGCAGGGCAAGATACGCAGTATTTT. The entire variable domain, with the rest obtained from reference TRBV9 and TRBJ2-3, is as follows: DSGVTQTPKHLITATGQRVTLRCSPRSGDLSVYWYQQSLDQGLQFLIQYYNGEERAKGNILERFSAQQFPDLHSELNLSSLELGDSALYFCASSVAAGQDTQYFGPGTRLTVL.

V gene TRBV28 combines with J gene TRBJ1-2, with 7 bases matching TRBD1. Germline V lookup: CDR1 MDHEN, CDR2 SYDVKM. This CDR3 is 13 amino acids long. After removal of 8 bases from V and 0 bases from J, the junction contained 3 bases not matched to a gene. The CDR3 nucleotides are TGTGCCAGCGGGACAGATACTAACTATGGCTACACCTTC. Amino acids: CASGTDTNYGYTF.

This chain joins TRBV24-1 and TRBJ1-1; D perhaps matches TRBD1 (6 bases). V gave up 8 bases and J gave up 0 bases, with 15 bases separating them. Germline-derived CDR1 and CDR2 are KGHDR and SFDVKD. CDR3 length equals 15 residues. The CDR3 region has the DNA TGTGCCACCAAGGCAGGACAGAGCATGAACACTGAAGCTTTCTTT. Encoded protein: CATKAGQSMNTEAFF.

The chain combines TRBV5-1 with TRBJ2-1, with 9 positions matching TRBD1. V lost 2 bases, J lost 4 bases, and 4 bases stayed unmatched. CDR3 length: 15 amino acids. Germline V gives CDR1 SGHRS, CDR2 YFSETQ. CDR3 protein: CASSFRDREYNEQFF. As DNA, the CDR3 is TGCGCCAGCAGCTTCCGGGACAGGGAATACAATGAGCAGTTCTTC.

The chain uses TRBV4-1 and TRBJ1-2, with a tentative D call TRBD1 (5 bases). V lost 4 bases, J lost 4 bases, and 13 bases lay in between. The CDR3 totals 14 residues. Germline V gene data show CDR1 as MGHRA and CDR2 as YSYEKL. CDR3 amino acids: CASSLPGTFYGYTF. CDR3 sequence (DNA): TGCGCCAGCAGCCTCCCCGGGACTTTCTATGGCTACACCTTC.

The rearrangement joins TRBV6-5 to TRBJ2-1; tentative D call: TRBD1 (5 bases). Trimming took 2 bases from V and 7 from J, leaving 12 bases between them. The CDR3 contains 14 residues. Germline CDR1 and CDR2: MNHEY and SVGAGI. The CDR3 spells CASSYIGASNEQFF. CDR3 DNA: TGTGCCAGCAGTTACATTGGGGCAAGTAATGAGCAGTTCTTC.

This chain connects TRBV5-6 to TRBJ1-2; weak D call: TRBD1 (5 bases). From germline, CDR1 is SGHDT and CDR2 YYEEEE. This CDR3 has 14 residues. V was shortened by 0 bases and J by 4 bases, with 10 bases between the two germline ends. CDR3 nucleotide sequence: TGTGCCAGCAGCTTGGGCCAGGGTGCCTATGGCTACACCTTC. Translated: CASSLGQGAYGYTF.

The chain has TRBV7-9 and TRBJ1-1; D gene ambiguous. Trimming took off 3 bases at V and 2 bases at J, with 4 bases between the two ends. Germline V lookup: CDR1 SEHNR, CDR2 FQNEAQ (reference sequence). The CDR3 is made up of 12 amino acids. The CDR3 protein is CASSFPNTEAFF. The CDR3 DNA follows: TGTGCCAGCAGCTTTCCTAACACTGAAGCTTTCTTT.

This clone was counted once. The J gene is TRBJ1-5, the V gene TRBV20-1; D ambiguous. In germline, CDR1 is DFQATT, CDR2 SNEGSKA (reference sequence). V shed 3 bases and J shed 1 base, with 7 bases lying between them. CDR3 length equals 13 residues. CDR3 residues: CSASAVSNQPQHF. DNA of the CDR3: TGCAGTGCTAGTGCAGTAAGCAATCAGCCCCAGCATTTT.

The V call is TRBV14, the J call TRBJ1-6; 7 bases map to TRBD1. The germline gives CDR1 SGHDN, CDR2 FVKESK. The junction had 2 bases not matched to a gene; V was cut back by 2 bases and J by 4 bases. The CDR3 runs to 15 residues. The CDR3 region has the DNA TGTGCCAGCAGCCAAACACAGGGGTATAATTCACCCCTCCACTTT. Translated, it gives CASSQTQGYNSPLHF.

The chain employs TRBV29-1 and TRBJ2-7, with TRBD1 matching 8 bases. CDR3 length equals 13 residues. Looked up from germline, CDR1 is SQVTM and CDR2 is ANQGSEA. The V and J ends lost 2 bases and 5 bases, in that order; junction bases with no gene match: 5. CDR3 nucleotides: TGCAGCGTTGAAAGCCAGGGGGCCAACGAGCAGTACTTC. Residues: CSVESQGANEQYF.

This chain uses TRBV6-5 with TRBJ2-1; tentatively, D is TRBD1 (5 bases). The CDR3 spans 15 residues. Trimming took off 6 bases at V and 8 bases at J, with 20 bases between the two ends. Germline assignment: CDR1 MNHEY and CDR2 SVGAGI. Written as DNA, the CDR3 is TGTGCCAGCAGCCTCCCCGGGTCTCCAGGGTATGAGCAGTTCTTC. Translation: CASSLPGSPGYEQFF.